Here is one T cell receptor beta chain with its context. This sample is drawn from a study of blood T cell repertoires in COVID-19. On the study more broadly: COVID-19 samples from acute and convalescent phases originated in the United States, Italy and Spain. T cells, B-cell-depleted T cells, or PBMCs provided the cDNA or gDNA that served as material.

As processed by the authors: Estimated nucleated cell counts came from reference gene primer amplification. Assay: immunoSEQ multiplex PCR; the TCRdb copy retains only in-frame clones and omits some. From that table come the V and J calls and clone size; the DNA was used to work out D and trimming. Among around 50,000 clones listed, about nine tenths were seen once. This CDR3 comprises 15 residues. Trimming cost V 0 bases and J 6 bases, with 12 bases left between them. Germline V CDR1 and CDR2: SGHDT, YYEEEE. The TCR sequence derives from a man between 65 and 80 years old with active COVID-19. The J gene is TRBJ2-2, the V gene TRBV5-6; the D gene is possibly TRBD2 (6 bases). The sequenced sample consisted of peripheral blood. The DNA of the CDR3 is TGTGCCAGCAGCTTGGTACCCGGGGGATCCGGGGAGCTGTTTTTT. As protein: CASSLVPGGSGELFF.